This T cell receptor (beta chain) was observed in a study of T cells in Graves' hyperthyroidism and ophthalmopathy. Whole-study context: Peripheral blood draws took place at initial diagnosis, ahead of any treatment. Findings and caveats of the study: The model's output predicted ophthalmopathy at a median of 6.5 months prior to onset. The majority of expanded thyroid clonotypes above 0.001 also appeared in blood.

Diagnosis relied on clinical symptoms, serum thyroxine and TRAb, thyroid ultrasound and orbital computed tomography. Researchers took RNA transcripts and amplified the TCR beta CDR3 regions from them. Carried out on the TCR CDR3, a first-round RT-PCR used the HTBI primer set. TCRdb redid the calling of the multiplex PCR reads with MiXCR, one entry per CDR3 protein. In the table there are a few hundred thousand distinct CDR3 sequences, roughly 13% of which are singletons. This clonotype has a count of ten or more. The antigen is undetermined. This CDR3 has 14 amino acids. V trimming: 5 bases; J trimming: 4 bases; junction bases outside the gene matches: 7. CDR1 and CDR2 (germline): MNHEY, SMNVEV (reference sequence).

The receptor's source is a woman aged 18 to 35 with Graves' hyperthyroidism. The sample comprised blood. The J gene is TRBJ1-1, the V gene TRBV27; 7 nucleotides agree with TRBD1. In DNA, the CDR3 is TGTGCCAGCAGTCGAGGACAGGTGGGCACTGAAGCTTTCTTT. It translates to CASSRGQVGTEAFF.